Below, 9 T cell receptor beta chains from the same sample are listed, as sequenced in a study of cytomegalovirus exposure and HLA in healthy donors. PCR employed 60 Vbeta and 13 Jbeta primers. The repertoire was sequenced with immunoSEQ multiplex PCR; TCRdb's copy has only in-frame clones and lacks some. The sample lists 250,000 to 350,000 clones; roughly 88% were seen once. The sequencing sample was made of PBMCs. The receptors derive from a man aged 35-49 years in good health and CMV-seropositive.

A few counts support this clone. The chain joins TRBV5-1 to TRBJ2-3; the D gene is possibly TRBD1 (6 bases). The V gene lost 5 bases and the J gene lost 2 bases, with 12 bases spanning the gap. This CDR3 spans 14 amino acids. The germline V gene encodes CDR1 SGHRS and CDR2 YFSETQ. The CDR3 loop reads CASRDRSSTDTQYF. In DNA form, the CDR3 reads TGCGCCAGCAGGGACAGATCTTCCACAGATACGCAGTATTTT. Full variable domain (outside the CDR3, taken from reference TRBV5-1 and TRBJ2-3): KAGVTQTPRYLIKTRGQQVTLSCSPISGHRSVSWYQQTPGQGLQFLFEYFSETQRNKGNFPGRFSGRQFSNSRSEMNVSTLELGDSALYLCASRDRSSTDTQYFGPGTRLTVL.

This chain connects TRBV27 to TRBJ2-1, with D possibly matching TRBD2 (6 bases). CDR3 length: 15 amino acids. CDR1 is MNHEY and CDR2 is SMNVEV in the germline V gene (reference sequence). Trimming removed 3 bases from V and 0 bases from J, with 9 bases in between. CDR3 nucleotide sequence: TGTGCCAGCAGTTTCATGGGGGGCTCCTACAATGAGCAGTTCTTC. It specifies CASSFMGGSYNEQFF.

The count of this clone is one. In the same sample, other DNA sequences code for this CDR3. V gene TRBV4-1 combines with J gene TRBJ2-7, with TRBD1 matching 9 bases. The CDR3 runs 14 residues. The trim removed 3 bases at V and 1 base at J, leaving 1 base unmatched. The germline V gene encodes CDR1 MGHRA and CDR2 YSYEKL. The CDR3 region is CASSQGQGSYEQYF. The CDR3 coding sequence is TGCGCCAGCAGCCAGGGACAGGGATCCTACGAGCAGTACTTC.

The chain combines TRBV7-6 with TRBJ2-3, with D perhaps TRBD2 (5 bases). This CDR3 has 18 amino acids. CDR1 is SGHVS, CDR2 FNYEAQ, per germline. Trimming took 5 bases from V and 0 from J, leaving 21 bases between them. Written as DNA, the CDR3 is TGTGCCAGCAGCCCATCTCGACATTCACGGACTAGCACAGATACGCAGTATTTT. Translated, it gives CASSPSRHSRTSTDTQYF. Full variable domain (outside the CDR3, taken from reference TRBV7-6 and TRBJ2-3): GAGVSQSPRYKVTKRGQDVALRCDPISGHVSLYWYRQALGQGPEFLTYFNYEAQQDKSGLPNDRFSAERPEGSISTLTIQRTEQRDSAMYRCASSPSRHSRTSTDTQYFGPGTRLTVL.

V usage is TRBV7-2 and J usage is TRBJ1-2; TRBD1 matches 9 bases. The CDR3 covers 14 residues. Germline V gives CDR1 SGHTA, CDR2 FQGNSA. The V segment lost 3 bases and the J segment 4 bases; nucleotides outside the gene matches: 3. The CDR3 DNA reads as TGTGCCAGCAGCTTCACAGGGGGCGGCTATGGCTACACCTTC. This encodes CASSFTGGGYGYTF.

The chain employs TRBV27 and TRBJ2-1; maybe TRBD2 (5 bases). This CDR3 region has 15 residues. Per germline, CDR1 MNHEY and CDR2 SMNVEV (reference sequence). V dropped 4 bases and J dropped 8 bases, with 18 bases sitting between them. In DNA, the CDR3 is TGTGCCAGCAGTTCTCCATCACTAGGCATGGATGAGCAGTTCTTC. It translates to CASSSPSLGMDEQFF.

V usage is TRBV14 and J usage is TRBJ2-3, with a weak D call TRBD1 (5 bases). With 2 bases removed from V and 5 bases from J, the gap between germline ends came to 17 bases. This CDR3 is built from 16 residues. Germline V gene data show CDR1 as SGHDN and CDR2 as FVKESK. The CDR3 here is CASSQILGNQGDTQYF. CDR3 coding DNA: TGTGCCAGCAGCCAAATCCTCGGAAATCAGGGAGATACGCAGTATTTT.

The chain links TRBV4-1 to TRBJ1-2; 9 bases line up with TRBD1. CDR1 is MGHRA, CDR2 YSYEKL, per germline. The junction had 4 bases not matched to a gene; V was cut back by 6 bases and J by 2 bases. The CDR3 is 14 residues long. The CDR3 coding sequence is TGCGCCAGCAGTTTCGACAGGGGGAACTATGGCTACACCTTC. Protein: CASSFDRGNYGYTF.

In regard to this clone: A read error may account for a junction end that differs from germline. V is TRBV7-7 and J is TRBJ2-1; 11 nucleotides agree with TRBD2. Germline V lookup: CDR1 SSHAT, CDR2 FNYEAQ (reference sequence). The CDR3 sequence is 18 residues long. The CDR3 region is CASSSLLAGTSGLNEQFF. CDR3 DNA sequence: TGTGCTAGCAGCTCCCTCCTTGCCGGGACTAGCGGTTTGAATGAGCAGTTCTTC.